This T cell receptor beta chain is drawn from a study of identifying expanded T cells in peripheral blood. Germline CDR1 reads LNHNV; CDR2 reads YYDKDF (reference sequence). Unmatched junction bases numbered 6, after V lost 3 bases and J lost 4 bases. The length of the CDR3 is 15 residues. Data came from immunoSEQ multiplex PCR; TCRdb stores just in-frame clones and leaves some out. The sample has about 110,000 clones; around 89% are singletons. General observations from the study: Variance in clone template counts between roughly 2-week samples significantly increased with total template count across all healthy donors. Differentially abundant clones: around 1.2 between replicates, 15 to 17 at around 15 days, 19 to 20 at four.

Healthy donors had no documented immune events, such as infections, while sampled. On this clone itself: No antigen is known for it.

The clonotype comes from a person aged 18-70 years in good health. The source material was blood. The rearrangement uses TRBV15 and TRBJ2-3; TRBD1 aligns across 8 bases. CDR3 in amino acids: CATSSYGQGADTQYF. The CDR3 nucleotides read TGTGCCACCAGCAGCTACGGACAGGGAGCAGATACGCAGTATTTT.